In this sample, the clone carrying this T cell receptor (beta chain) turned up many times. The investigators amplified TCR beta CDR3 regions from RNA transcripts. First-round RT-PCR targeting the TCR CDR3 was performed with the HTBI primer set. TCRdb re-called the multiplex PCR reads with MiXCR, one entry per CDR3 protein. The sample contains more than 350,000 distinct CDR3 sequences, roughly 15% of which appear only once. Ophthalmopathy cases scored 3 or more on the Clinical Activity Score and 4 or more on NOSPECS grade, with duration below 3 months. Uncontrolled infection, other autoimmune disease, pregnancy or lactation disqualified patients from enrolment. PBMCs came from more than 9 ml fresh peripheral blood. The data stem from a study of T cells in Graves' hyperthyroidism and ophthalmopathy. Across the whole study: Peripheral blood was collected at initial diagnosis, before any treatment.

J gave up 8 bases and V 7 bases, and 10 bases lay outside the gene matches. The germline V gene encodes CDR1 KGHSH and CDR2 LQKENI. The CDR3 is 14 amino acids. The chain couples TRBV18 to TRBJ2-1, with 8 bases matching TRBD2. Material: blood. This receptor was identified in a woman in her fifties or sixties with Graves' ophthalmopathy. The CDR3 here is CASCTSGTGDEQFF. DNA for the CDR3: TGTGCCAGCTGTACTAGCGGAACCGGGGATGAGCAGTTCTTC.